The 14 T cell receptor beta chains below all came from one sample that was sequenced in a study of OX40 agonist ivuxolimab in advanced cancers. The repertoire was sequenced with immunoSEQ multiplex PCR; TCRdb's copy has only in-frame clones and lacks some. Among 60,000 or so clones listed, about 90% were seen once. The source material was CD4+ or CD8+ T cells sorted from blood, sampled in a trial of the OX40 agonist ivuxolimab. These receptors all come from an adult with an advanced solid tumor such as melanoma, head and neck, liver or kidney cancer.

The chain recombines TRBV30 with TRBJ1-1; D gene unclear. The CDR3 loop spans 11 amino acids. Germline V gene sequence: CDR1 GTSNPN, CDR2 SVGIG (reference sequence). The ends were cut back, 8 bases at V and 4 bases at J, with 11 bases in the middle. This CDR3 reads CAQLDGTEAFF. Written as DNA, the CDR3 is TGTGCCCAACTGGACGGCACTGAAGCTTTCTTT.

The chain recombines TRBV28 with TRBJ1-2; 10 bases line up with TRBD1. The V gene's germline CDR1 is MDHEN and CDR2 SYDVKM. J was trimmed by 4 bases and V by 3 bases; bases with no gene match: 8. There are 16 residues in the CDR3. Here the CDR3 DNA reads TGTGCCAGCAGTTTGACAGGGGGCGGTCTCGCCTATGGCTACACCTTC. Its protein product is CASSLTGGGLAYGYTF.

The chain couples TRBV25-1 to TRBJ1-4; TRBD1 might be the D (5 bases). Looked up from germline, CDR1 is MGHDK and CDR2 is SYGVNS. The CDR3 runs to 13 residues. Between the trimmed V and J ends, which lost 8 bases and 5 bases, there was a span of 12 bases. This CDR3 reads CASPGGENEKLFF. The CDR3 DNA sequence: TGTGCCAGCCCCGGGGGGGAAAATGAAAAACTGTTTTTT.

The chain couples TRBV29-1 to TRBJ1-2, with D possibly matching TRBD1 (6 bases). The CDR3 is 13 amino acids. Germline V gene sequence: CDR1 SQVTM, CDR2 ANQGSEA. V was trimmed by 7 bases and J by 8 bases, leaving 20 bases between them. The CDR3 is CSDTTTGGSGYTF. The CDR3 nucleotides are TGCAGCGACACCACGACAGGCGGTTCGGGCTACACCTTC.

This clone was detected only once. This chain links TRBV9 with TRBJ2-7, with 8 bases fitting TRBD1. The CDR3 has 14 amino acids. From germline, CDR1 is SGDLS and CDR2 YYNGEE. V lost 4 bases to trimming and J lost 6 bases; unmatched junction nucleotides: 9. CDR3 protein: CASSPIPGQGEQYF. CDR3 coding DNA: TGTGCCAGCAGCCCCATCCCCGGACAGGGCGAGCAGTACTTC.

The V call is TRBV6-5, the J call TRBJ1-2, with D possibly matching TRBD1 (5 bases). Trimming shortened V by 8 bases and J by 4 bases, and 20 bases separated the two germline ends. Germline CDR1 is MNHEY and CDR2 is SVGAGI. The CDR3 runs to 15 residues. The CDR3 nucleotides read TGTGCCAGCCGTGTAACAGGCGTTGGCCCCTATGGCTACACCTTC. Protein: CASRVTGVGPYGYTF.

V gene TRBV6-6 combines with J gene TRBJ2-7, with 7 nucleotides matching TRBD1. The CDR3 contains 13 residues. Trimming removed 4 bases from V and 1 base from J; junction bases left unmatched: 1. CDR1 and CDR2 from the germline V gene are MNHNY and SVGAGI (reference sequence). In DNA form, the CDR3 reads TGTGCCAGCAGTTGGGGACAGTCCTACGAGCAGTACTTC. Protein: CASSWGQSYEQYF.

This clone has only one observation. The rearrangement joins TRBV5-1 to TRBJ1-1; D ambiguous. V lost 0 bases and J lost 1, with 7 bases in between. From germline, CDR1 is SGHRS and CDR2 YFSETQ. CDR3 length: 14 amino acids. CDR3 bases: TGCGCCAGCAGCTTGGCCCCCGCGAACACTGAAGCTTTCTTT. This sequence encodes CASSLAPANTEAFF.

The CDR3 spells CASSLASGNEQYF. CDR3 DNA: TGTGCCAGCAGCTTGGCCTCGGGGAACGAGCAGTACTTC. The genes are TRBV5-4 and TRBJ2-7; weak D call: TRBD2 (5 bases). The V gene's germline CDR1 is SGHNT and CDR2 YYREEE (reference sequence). V lost 0 bases and J 5 bases, leaving 9 bases between the germline ends. This CDR3 has 13 amino acids.

CDR3 amino acids: CASSLAISGMGDEQFF. The CDR3 coding sequence is TGTGCCAGCAGCTTAGCGATTTCTGGTATGGGTGATGAGCAGTTCTTC. The chain uses TRBV7-6 and TRBJ2-1; D not resolved. V was pared by 0 bases and J by 8 bases, with 17 bases between. The CDR3 consists of 16 residues. CDR1 and CDR2 (germline): SGHVS, FNYEAQ.

The J gene is TRBJ1-4, the V gene TRBV15; a possible D gene is TRBD1 (6 bases). This CDR3 contains 17 residues. Germline assignment: CDR1 LNHNV and CDR2 YYDKDF (reference sequence). V lost 2 bases, J lost 0 bases, and 13 bases lay in between. In nucleotides, the CDR3 is TGTGCCACCAGCAGACGTCAGGGGAGGTCAACTAATGAAAAACTGTTTTTT. Amino acid sequence: CATSRRQGRSTNEKLFF.

This clone appeared a single time. V is TRBV6-1 and J is TRBJ2-1; D gene ambiguous. V lost 2 bases to trimming and J lost 7 bases, with 6 bases between them. CDR1 and CDR2 from the germline V gene are MNHNS and SASEGT. This CDR3 contains 12 residues. CDR3 coding DNA: TGTGCCAGCAGTGAAAACGGAAATGAGCAGTTCTTC. It is translated as CASSENGNEQFF.

The chain has TRBV12-5 and TRBJ2-3, with D possibly matching TRBD2 (5 bases). Trimming took 0 bases from V and 1 from J, leaving 11 bases between them. The CDR3 length is 16 residues. Germline CDR1 is LGHNT and CDR2 is FRNRAP. The CDR3 coding sequence is TGTGCTAGTGGTTTGGTACTAGTTACTGGCACAGATACGCAGTATTTT. Translation gives CASGLVLVTGTDTQYF.

The chain is built from TRBV5-5 and TRBJ1-3, with D perhaps TRBD1 (6 bases). Trimming took 0 bases from V and 2 from J, leaving 9 bases between them. CDR1 SGHKS and CDR2 YYEKEE come from the germline V gene (reference sequence). This CDR3 is 15 amino acids long. CDR3 nucleotides: TGTGCCAGCAGCTTGGAGGGGGTTCCTGGAAACACCATATATTTT. Translating gives CASSLEGVPGNTIYF.